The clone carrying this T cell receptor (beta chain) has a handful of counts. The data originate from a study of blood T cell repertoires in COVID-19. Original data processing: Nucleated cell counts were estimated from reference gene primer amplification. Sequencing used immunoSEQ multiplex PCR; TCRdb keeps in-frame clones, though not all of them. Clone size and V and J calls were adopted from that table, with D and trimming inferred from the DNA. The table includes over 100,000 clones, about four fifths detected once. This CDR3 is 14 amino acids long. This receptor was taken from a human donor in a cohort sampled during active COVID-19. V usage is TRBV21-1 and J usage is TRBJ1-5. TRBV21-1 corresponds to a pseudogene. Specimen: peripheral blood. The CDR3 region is CASSRSVSDQPQHF. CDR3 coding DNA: TGTGCCAGCAGCAGGTCGGTCAGCGATCAGCCCCAGCATTTT.